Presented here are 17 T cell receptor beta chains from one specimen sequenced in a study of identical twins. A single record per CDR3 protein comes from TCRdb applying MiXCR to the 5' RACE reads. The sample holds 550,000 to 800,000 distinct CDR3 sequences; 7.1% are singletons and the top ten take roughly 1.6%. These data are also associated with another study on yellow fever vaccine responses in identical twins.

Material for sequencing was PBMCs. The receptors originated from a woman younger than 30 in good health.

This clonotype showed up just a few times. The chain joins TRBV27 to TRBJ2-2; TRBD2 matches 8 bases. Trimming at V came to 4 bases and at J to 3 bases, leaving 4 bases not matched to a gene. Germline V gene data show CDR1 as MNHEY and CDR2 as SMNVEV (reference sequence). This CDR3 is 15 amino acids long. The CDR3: CASSYGGAYTGELFF. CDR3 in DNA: TGTGCCAGCAGTTACGGGGGGGCATACACCGGGGAGCTGTTTTTT.

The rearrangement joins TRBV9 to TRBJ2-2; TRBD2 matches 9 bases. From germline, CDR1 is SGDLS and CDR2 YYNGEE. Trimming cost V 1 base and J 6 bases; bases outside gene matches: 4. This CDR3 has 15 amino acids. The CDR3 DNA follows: TGTGCCAGCAGCGTAACTAGCGGGTCCCCCGGGGAGCTGTTTTTT. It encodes CASSVTSGSPGELFF.

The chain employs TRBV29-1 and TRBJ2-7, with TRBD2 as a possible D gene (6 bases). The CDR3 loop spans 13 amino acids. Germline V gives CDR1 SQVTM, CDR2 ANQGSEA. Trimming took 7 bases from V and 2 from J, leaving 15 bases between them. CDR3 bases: TGCAGCGGGTGGGCTAGCGCTACCTACGAGCAGTACGTC. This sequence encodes CSGWASATYEQYV.

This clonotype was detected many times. The CDR3 sequence is CASKVAGTNYNEQFF. Here the CDR3 DNA reads TGTGCCAGCAAAGTAGCCGGGACCAACTACAATGAGCAGTTCTTC. The chain couples TRBV12-3 or TRBV12-4 to TRBJ2-1; perhaps D is TRBD1 or TRBD2 (5 bases each). This CDR3 is built from 15 residues. The germline V and J ends were trimmed by 7 bases and 3 bases, with 16 bases remaining between them.

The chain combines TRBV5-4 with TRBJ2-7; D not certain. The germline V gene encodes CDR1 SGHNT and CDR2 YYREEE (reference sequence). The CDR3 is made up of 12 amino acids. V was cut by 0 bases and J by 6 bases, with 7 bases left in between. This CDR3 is CASSLGYSEQYF. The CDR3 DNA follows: TGTGCCAGCAGCTTGGGTTACTCCGAGCAGTACTTC.

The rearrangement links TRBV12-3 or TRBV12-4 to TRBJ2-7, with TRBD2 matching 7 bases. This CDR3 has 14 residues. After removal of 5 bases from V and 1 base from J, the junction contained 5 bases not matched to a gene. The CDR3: CASSMTSSSYEQYF. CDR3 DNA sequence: TGTGCCAGCAGTATGACTAGCAGTTCCTACGAGCAGTACTTC.

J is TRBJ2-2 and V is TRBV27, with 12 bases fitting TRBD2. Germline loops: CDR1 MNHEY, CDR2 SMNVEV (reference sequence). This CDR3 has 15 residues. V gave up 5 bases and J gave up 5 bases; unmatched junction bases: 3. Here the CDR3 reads CASSTGLAGTGELFF. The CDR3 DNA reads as TGTGCCAGCAGTACCGGACTAGCGGGAACCGGGGAGCTGTTTTTT.

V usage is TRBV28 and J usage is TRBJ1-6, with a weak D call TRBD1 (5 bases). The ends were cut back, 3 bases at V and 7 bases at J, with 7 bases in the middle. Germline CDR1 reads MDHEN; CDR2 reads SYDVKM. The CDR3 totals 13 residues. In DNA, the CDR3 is TGTGCCAGCAGTTTTGCAGGGAATTCACCCCTCCACTTT. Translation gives CASSFAGNSPLHF.

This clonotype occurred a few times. The CDR3 here is CASSFVASGANVLTF. In nucleotides, the CDR3 is TGTGCCAGCAGTTTTGTGGCGTCCGGGGCCAACGTCCTGACTTTC. J is TRBJ2-6 and V is TRBV28, with D hard to call. Germline CDR1 and CDR2: MDHEN and SYDVKM. CDR3 length equals 15 residues. V lost 3 bases to trimming and J lost 4 bases, with 10 bases between them.

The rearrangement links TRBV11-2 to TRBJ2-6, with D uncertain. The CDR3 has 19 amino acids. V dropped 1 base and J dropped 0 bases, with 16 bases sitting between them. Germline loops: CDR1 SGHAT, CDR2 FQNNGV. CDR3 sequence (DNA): TGTGCCAGCAGCTTAGGCGATCCTTACTTCAGCTCTGGGGCCAACGTCCTGACTTTC. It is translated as CASSLGDPYFSSGANVLTF.

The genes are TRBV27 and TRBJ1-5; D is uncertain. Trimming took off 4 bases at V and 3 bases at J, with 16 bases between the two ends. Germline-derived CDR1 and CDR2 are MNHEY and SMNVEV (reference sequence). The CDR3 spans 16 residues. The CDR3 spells CASSSRGAADNQPQHF. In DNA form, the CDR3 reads TGTGCCAGCAGTTCCCGTGGCGCGGCGGACAATCAGCCCCAGCATTTT.

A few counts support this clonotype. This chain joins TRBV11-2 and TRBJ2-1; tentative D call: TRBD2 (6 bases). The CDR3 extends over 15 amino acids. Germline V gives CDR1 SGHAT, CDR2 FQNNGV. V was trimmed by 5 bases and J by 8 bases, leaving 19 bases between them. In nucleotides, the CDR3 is TGTGCCAGCAGCCCAGAATCGAGTGGGACTTATGAGCAGTTCTTC. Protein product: CASSPESSGTYEQFF.

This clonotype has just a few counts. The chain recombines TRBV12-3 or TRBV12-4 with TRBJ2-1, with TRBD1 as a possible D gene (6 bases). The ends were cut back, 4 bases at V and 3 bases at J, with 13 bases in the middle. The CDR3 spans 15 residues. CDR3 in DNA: TGTGCCAGCAGTTCCACCCCGGACAGCTACAATGAGCAGTTCTTC. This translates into CASSSTPDSYNEQFF.

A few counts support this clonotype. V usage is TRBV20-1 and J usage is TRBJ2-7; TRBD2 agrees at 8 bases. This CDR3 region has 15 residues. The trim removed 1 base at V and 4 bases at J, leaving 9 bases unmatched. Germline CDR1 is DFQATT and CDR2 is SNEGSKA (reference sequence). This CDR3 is CSARARLATSYEQYF. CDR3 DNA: TGCAGTGCTAGAGCCCGACTAGCGACCTCTTACGAGCAGTACTTC.

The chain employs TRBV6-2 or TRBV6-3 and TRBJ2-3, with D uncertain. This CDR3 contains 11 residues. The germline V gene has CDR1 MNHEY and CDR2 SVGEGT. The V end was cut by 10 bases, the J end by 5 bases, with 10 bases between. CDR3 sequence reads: CATNREDTQYF. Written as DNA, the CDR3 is TGTGCCACCAATAGGGAAGATACGCAGTATTTT.

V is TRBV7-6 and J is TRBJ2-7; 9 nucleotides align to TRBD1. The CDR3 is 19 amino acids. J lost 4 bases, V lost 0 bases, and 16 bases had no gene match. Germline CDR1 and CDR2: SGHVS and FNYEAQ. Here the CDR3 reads CASSLARNRDRVGRYEQYF. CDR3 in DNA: TGTGCCAGCAGCTTAGCCCGAAACCGGGACAGGGTTGGTCGGTACGAGCAGTACTTC.

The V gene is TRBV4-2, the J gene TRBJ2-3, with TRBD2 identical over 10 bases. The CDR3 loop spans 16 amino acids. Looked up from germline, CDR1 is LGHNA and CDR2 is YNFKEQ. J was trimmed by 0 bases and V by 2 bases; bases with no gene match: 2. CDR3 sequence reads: CASSQQTSGSTDTQYF. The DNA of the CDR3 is TGTGCCAGCAGCCAACAGACTAGCGGGAGCACAGATACGCAGTATTTT.